This T cell receptor beta chain was identified during a study of technical replicates of blood from several donors (dated by TCRdb to the late 2010s). As regards this clone: Its antigen has not been determined. Within one base of it there is no much larger clone, and no base qualities were kept.

The junction shows trimming of 6 bases on V and 1 base on J, and the gene matches do not reach 15 bases of it. The CDR3 measures 18 amino acids from cysteine to phenylalanine. Only the CDR3 portion is preserved as DNA: 54 bases, with reading frame beginning at the first base. Based on the germline V gene, the CDR1 and CDR2 sequences are MDHEN and SYDVKM. Libraries were constructed by the immunoSEQ multiplex PCR assay. As stored in TCRdb, this immuneACCESS dataset retains in-frame rearrangements with V and J assigned. A fraction of the clones does not appear; measured against another copy, unresolved V genes explain less than half of the discrepancy, and the remainder lacks a known reason. The sample table contains roughly 72,000 clones; only one count was recorded for about 96% of them. Together, the top ten hold roughly 0.34% of the sample.

The clonotype comes from a human donor in good health. The sequencing input was T cells isolated from PBMCs. Recombination joined TRBV28 with TRBJ1-5, with 7 junctional bases fitting TRBD1. The DNA is as follows: TGTGCCAGCAGCAATCCCCTCTTGGGACAGAAAAGCAATCAGCCCCAGCATTTT. This codes for CASSNPLLGQKSNQPQHF.